The 11 T cell receptor beta chains listed next were all sequenced from one sample in a study of control samples from healthy donors and cancer patients. The table came from immunoSEQ multiplex PCR; TCRdb's copy has only in-frame clones and leaves some out. Of some 250,000 clones detected, roughly four fifths appear once; the ten largest clones hold roughly 13%. Material: PBMCs. The receptors come from an older woman with lung cancer.

The V gene is TRBV14, the J gene TRBJ2-1, with D perhaps TRBD1 (5 bases). CDR3 length: 16 residues. CDR1 and CDR2 (germline): SGHDN, FVKESK. The germline V and J ends were trimmed by 0 bases and 2 bases, with 11 bases remaining between them. This CDR3 reads CASSQEGRVPYNEQFF. In DNA form, the CDR3 reads TGTGCCAGCAGCCAAGAAGGCAGGGTGCCCTACAATGAGCAGTTCTTC.

This clone occurred a few times. The CDR3 DNA reads as TGTGCCAGTAGTTTCGGACAGGGTAACATTCAGTACTTC. Translated: CASSFGQGNIQYF. V and J are TRBV19 and TRBJ2-4; the match to TRBD1 covers 8 bases. There are 13 residues in the CDR3. The germline gives CDR1 LNHDA, CDR2 SQIVND (reference sequence). V dropped 5 bases and J dropped 7; count of bases not matched to a gene: 4.

V gene TRBV25-1 combines with J gene TRBJ2-2, with D hard to call. Germline V gene lookup returns CDR1 MGHDK and CDR2 SYGVNS. V lost 5 bases and J 5 bases, leaving 6 bases between the germline ends. The CDR3 is made up of 12 amino acids. DNA for the CDR3: TGTGCCAGCAGTCTTAATACCGGGGAGCTGTTTTTT. As protein: CASSLNTGELFF.

V usage is TRBV9 and J usage is TRBJ2-1; unclear D gene. The CDR3 length is 14 residues. Trimming removed 3 bases at V and 2 bases at J, with 9 bases between. Germline V gives CDR1 SGDLS, CDR2 YYNGEE. The CDR3 DNA is TGTGCCAGCAGCGGGCCTCTCGCCTACAATGAGCAGTTCTTC. It is translated as CASSGPLAYNEQFF.

Concerning this clone: In the same sample, other DNA sequences code for this CDR3. This sequence joins TRBV18 and TRBJ2-3, with D unresolved. V gave up 3 bases and J gave up 2 bases, with 6 bases separating them. The CDR3 totals 13 residues. Germline assignment: CDR1 KGHSH and CDR2 LQKENI. CDR3 DNA: TGTGCCAGCTCACCGGCCTCCACAGATACGCAGTATTTT. This encodes CASSPASTDTQYF. Combining the CDR3 with reference TRBV18 and TRBJ2-3 gives the whole variable domain NAGVMQNPRHLVRRRGQEARLRCSPMKGHSHVYWYRQLPEEGLKFMVYLQKENIIDESGMPKERFSAEFPKEGPSILRIQQVVRGDSAAYFCASSPASTDTQYFGPGTRLTVL.

This clone was observed a few times. The chain joins TRBV5-1 to TRBJ2-7; 7 positions match TRBD2. CDR1 and CDR2 (germline): SGHRS, YFSETQ. The CDR3 has 14 amino acids. V shed 2 bases, J shed 2 bases, and the junction held 4 bases outside the gene matches. The CDR3 bases are TGCGCCAGCAGCTTTAGCGGGTTCCCCTACGAGCAGTACTTC. Its protein product is CASSFSGFPYEQYF.

This clone appeared once. This chain links TRBV6-1 with TRBJ2-4; D assignment may be TRBD1 or TRBD2 (5 bases each). Trimming took off 3 bases at V and 10 bases at J, with 10 bases between the two ends. This CDR3 comprises 12 residues. From germline, CDR1 is MNHNS and CDR2 SASEGT. DNA of the CDR3: TGTGCCAGCAGTGAGCTAGAGGGGATTCAGTACTTC. As protein: CASSELEGIQYF.

The genes are TRBV28 and TRBJ1-4; D is unclear. V dropped 11 bases and J dropped 3 bases, with 10 bases sitting between them. This CDR3 region has 12 residues. The germline V gene has CDR1 MDHEN and CDR2 SYDVKM. The CDR3 nucleotides are TGTGCCGGAGCACGAGCTAATGAAAAACTGTTTTTT. As protein: CAGARANEKLFF.

The chain has TRBV5-1 and TRBJ2-7, with a possible D match to TRBD1 (5 bases). V lost 1 base and J lost 0, with 5 bases in between. The germline V gene has CDR1 SGHRS and CDR2 YFSETQ. CDR3 size: 13 residues. CDR3 DNA: TGCGCCAGCAGCTTGCAGGGCTCCTACGAGCAGTACTTC. It yields the protein CASSLQGSYEQYF.

This clone occurred once. The chain carries TRBV7-3 and TRBJ1-6, with a possible D match to TRBD1 (5 bases). The CDR3 length is 15 residues. Trimming took 0 bases from V and 10 from J, leaving 13 bases between them. Per germline, CDR1 SGHTA and CDR2 FQGTGA. CDR3 coding DNA: TGTGCCAGCAGCTTAACGGGGGACCCTATATCACCCCTCCACTTT. As protein: CASSLTGDPISPLHF.

The genes are TRBV11-2 and TRBJ1-1, with a possible D match to TRBD1 (6 bases). The CDR3 length is 14 residues. Trimming pared 4 bases from V and 1 base from J, leaving 10 bases between. Germline V gives CDR1 SGHAT, CDR2 FQNNGV. The CDR3 DNA is TGTGCCAGCAGCTCGATGACAGGGAACACTGAAGCTTTCTTT. Translation gives CASSSMTGNTEAFF.